The 7 T cell receptor beta chains reported below all come from one sample, sequenced in a study of T-cell reconstitution after alpha-beta-depleted transplantation in children. Unique molecular identifiers were used to barcode this TCRbeta library. TCRdb passed the PCR reads through MiXCR, listing each CDR3 protein once. The top ten hold around 9.1% of the sample, which has a few hundred thousand distinct CDR3 sequences, around 9.6% seen once. The sample consisted of PBMCs from the stem cell graft donor, taken from the stem cell graft. Receptors originate from a human donor who donated a stem cell graft to a child with SCID.

This clonotype has just a few counts. The V call is TRBV29-1, the J call TRBJ2-7; the D is unclear. The V and J ends lost 6 bases and 12 bases respectively, with 15 bases between them. Germline V gene lookup returns CDR1 SQVTM and CDR2 ANQGSEA. The length of the CDR3 is 10 residues. The CDR3 reads CSVATPEMYF. The DNA of the CDR3 is TGCAGCGTCGCGACACCTGAGATGTACTTC.

This clonotype was seen only a few times. This rearrangement joins TRBV4-1 to TRBJ2-7; D is uncertain. CDR1 MGHRA and CDR2 YSYEKL come from the germline V gene. The CDR3 length is 12 residues. Trimming pared 4 bases from V and 4 bases from J, leaving 8 bases between. The DNA for the CDR3 is TGCGCCAGCAGCCGTGACATGTACGAGCAGTACTTC. This sequence encodes CASSRDMYEQYF.

The chain links TRBV27 to TRBJ2-5; TRBD1 matches at 8 bases. J lost 4 bases, V lost 0 bases, and 1 base had no gene match. Germline V lookup: CDR1 MNHEY, CDR2 SMNVEV (reference sequence). The CDR3 has 14 residues. CDR3 bases: TGTGCCAGCAGTTTATCAACAGGGGGAGAGACCCAGTACTTC. This translates into CASSLSTGGETQYF.

This clonotype was seen at least ten times. The chain uses TRBV5-1 and TRBJ2-2, with 8 bases lining up with TRBD1. V was clipped by 0 bases and J by 5 bases; unmatched bases: 9. Germline V lookup: CDR1 SGHRS, CDR2 YFSETQ. This CDR3 contains 17 residues. This chain's CDR3 is CASSLEAGGAGTGELFF. In DNA, the CDR3 is TGCGCCAGCAGCTTGGAGGCAGGGGGCGCCGGGACCGGGGAGCTGTTTTTT.

This clonotype is a singleton in its sample. The rearrangement links TRBV7-9 to TRBJ2-5, with D uncertain. The germline V and J ends were trimmed by 0 bases and 0 bases, with 14 bases remaining between them. This CDR3 region has 17 residues. Germline V gene lookup returns CDR1 SEHNR and CDR2 FQNEAQ (reference sequence). The CDR3 spells CASSLADADRYQETQYF. As DNA, the CDR3 is TGTGCCAGCAGCTTAGCAGATGCCGACCGGTACCAAGAGACCCAGTACTTC. Together with reference TRBV7-9 and TRBJ2-5, the CDR3 gives the full variable domain: DTGVSQNPRHKITKRGQNVTFRCDPISEHNRLYWYRQTLGQGPEFLTYFQNEAQLEKSRLLSDRFSAERPKGSFSTLEIQRTEQGDSAMYLCASSLADADRYQETQYFGPGTRLLVL.

The genes are TRBV5-1 and TRBJ2-3; maybe TRBD2 (5 bases). V dropped 0 bases and J dropped 2 bases, with 10 bases sitting between them. This CDR3 is built from 15 residues. CDR1 and CDR2 (germline): SGHRS, YFSETQ. The CDR3 region is CASSLERTYTDTQYF. The DNA of the CDR3 is TGCGCCAGCAGCTTGGAGCGGACGTACACAGATACGCAGTATTTT. Full variable domain (rest looked up from reference TRBV5-1 and TRBJ2-3): KAGVTQTPRYLIKTRGQQVTLSCSPISGHRSVSWYQQTPGQGLQFLFEYFSETQRNKGNFPGRFSGRQFSNSRSEMNVSTLELGDSALYLCASSLERTYTDTQYFGPGTRLTVL.

This clonotype was seen only a few times. This sequence joins TRBV20-1 and TRBJ2-1, with 10 bases lining up with TRBD2. The CDR3 is 15 amino acids. CDR1 is DFQATT and CDR2 is SNEGSKA in the germline V gene (reference sequence). With V trimmed by 6 bases and J by 4 bases, 9 bases remained unmatched. The CDR3 protein is CSAAPTSGAYNEQFF. The CDR3 DNA follows: TGCAGTGCAGCCCCCACTAGCGGGGCGTACAATGAGCAGTTCTTC.